The clone carrying this T cell receptor (beta chain) turned up a few times. The data originate from a study of blood T cell repertoires in COVID-19. Study background: COVID-19 samples from acute and convalescent phases originated in the United States, Italy and Spain. The analysed material was cDNA or gDNA that came from T cells, B-cell-depleted T cells, or PBMCs.

The CDR3 contains 13 residues. Germline V gene data show CDR1 as GTSNPN and CDR2 as SVGIG (reference sequence). V was trimmed by 4 bases and J by 3 bases, leaving 12 bases between them. As handled by the study authors: Nucleated cell counts were estimated from reference gene primer amplification. The table came from immunoSEQ multiplex PCR; TCRdb's copy has only in-frame clones and leaves some out. V, J and clone size reflect that table, while D and trimming were determined from the DNA. This sample carries 140,000 or so clones, over 60% of them seen once, and the ten largest clones take over 15%. Sequencing used peripheral blood. This chain connects TRBV30 to TRBJ1-1, with no clear D. This sequence was found in a middle-aged man with acute or convalescent COVID-19. CDR3 DNA sequence: TGTGCCTGGAAAACCTGGGAGGACACTGAAGCTTTCTTT. This sequence encodes CAWKTWEDTEAFF.